This TCR beta chain is drawn from a study of blood T cell repertoires in COVID-19. The repertoire was sequenced with immunoSEQ multiplex PCR; TCRdb's copy has only in-frame clones and lacks some. The table records tens of thousands of clones, just under 90% of them present only once. Germline loops: CDR1 MNHEY, CDR2 SVGEGT. This CDR3 contains 17 residues. With V trimmed by 2 bases and J by 5 bases, 6 bases remained unmatched. The source material was peripheral blood. The TCR originated in a man aged 55 to 70 with acute or convalescent COVID-19. V usage is TRBV6-2 or TRBV6-3 and J usage is TRBJ2-1; 13 bases line up with TRBD2. The CDR3 nucleotides read TGTGCCAGCAGTTACCCCCCAGGGACTAGCGGGAACAATGAGCAGTTCTTC. Its translation: CASSYPPGTSGNNEQFF.